The clone carrying this T cell receptor beta chain appeared many times. The antigen remains undetermined. There were TCR beta CDR3 regions amplified from RNA transcripts. Using the HTBI primer set, a first-round RT-PCR was run on the TCR CDR3. TCRdb called the multiplex PCR reads again in MiXCR, with one record for every CDR3 protein. The repertoire holds a few hundred thousand distinct CDR3 sequences, with just over 45% as singletons. The data belong to a study of T cells in Graves' hyperthyroidism and ophthalmopathy. Study outcomes and limitations: A model of 13 V-J features distinguished ophthalmopathy from stable hyperthyroidism. Expanded thyroid clonotypes (above 0.001) were mostly also found in blood.

Trimming took off 0 bases at V and 8 bases at J, with 12 bases between the two ends. Germline CDR1 and CDR2: SGHDT and YYEEEE. This CDR3 comprises 15 residues. The chain combines TRBV5-6 with TRBJ1-6, with unresolved D. The material sequenced was peripheral blood or thyroid tissue (not recorded which). This TCR was recovered from an adult woman with Graves' disease, either hyperthyroidism or ophthalmopathy (not recorded which). The CDR3 nucleotides are TGTGCCAGCAGCTTGGAGATGGTGATTGATTCACCCCTCCACTTT. As protein: CASSLEMVIDSPLHF.